This T cell receptor beta chain originates from a study of cytomegalovirus exposure and HLA in healthy donors. PCR employed 60 Vbeta and 13 Jbeta primers. Some clones are missing from TCRdb's copy, which holds only in-frame ones; the method was immunoSEQ multiplex PCR. This sample yields roughly 200,000 clones, of which over 75% are seen a single time; roughly 0.5% belongs to the top ten. General observations from the study: An analysis done earlier found most TCR beta V segments productive about 87% or about 30% of the time.

This clone was picked up a small number of times. What it binds is unknown. Sequencing input: PBMCs. The TCR comes from a woman aged 45 to 65 in good health and CMV-seronegative.

In DNA form, the CDR3 reads TGTGCCAGCAGCTCCCAACCGGGACAGTCGGCTGAAGCTTTCTTT. The encoded protein is CASSSQPGQSAEAFF. The chain combines TRBV7-3 with TRBJ1-1; TRBD1 aligns across 7 bases. The CDR3 extends over 15 amino acids. Germline CDR1 reads SGHTA; CDR2 reads FQGTGA. The ends lost 4 bases at V and 6 bases at J; junction bases unmatched: 11.